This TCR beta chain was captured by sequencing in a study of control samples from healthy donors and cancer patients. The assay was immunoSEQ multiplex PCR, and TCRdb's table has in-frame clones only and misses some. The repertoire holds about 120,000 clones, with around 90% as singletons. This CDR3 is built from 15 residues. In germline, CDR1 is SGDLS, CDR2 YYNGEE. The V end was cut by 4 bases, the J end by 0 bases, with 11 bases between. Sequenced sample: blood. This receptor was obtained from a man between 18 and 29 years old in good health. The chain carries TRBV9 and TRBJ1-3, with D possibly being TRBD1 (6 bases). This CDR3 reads CASSPGQFSGNTIYF. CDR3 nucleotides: TGTGCCAGCAGCCCAGGACAGTTCTCTGGAAACACCATATATTTT.